Following are 27 T cell receptor beta chains from one sample sequenced in a study of T cell clones after liver transplantation. Produced via immunoSEQ multiplex PCR; TCRdb's table is partial and in-frame only. The table lists under 150,000 clones, less than 95% of them singletons, with 0.65% to 0.95% in the top ten. Here the sequenced sample was CD4+ T cells from blood, taken 12 months after liver transplant. Receptors were obtained from a human patient who received a liver transplant. Some T cells may have originated in the graft donor.

The chain links TRBV4-3 to TRBJ2-5; 8 bases map to TRBD2. Germline CDR1 and CDR2: LGHNA and YSLEER. The CDR3 has 16 amino acids. Unmatched junction bases numbered 7, after V lost 1 base and J lost 3 bases. CDR3 region: CASSQGGAAGEETQYF. The CDR3 region has the DNA TGCGCCAGCAGCCAAGGGGGCGCAGCGGGGGAAGAGACCCAGTACTTC.

This clone was found a few times. This chain joins TRBV5-1 and TRBJ1-1, with a tentative D call TRBD1 (5 bases). Trimming cost V 2 bases and J 5 bases, with 13 bases left between them. This CDR3 region has 14 residues. Per germline, CDR1 SGHRS and CDR2 YFSETQ. The CDR3, as DNA: TGCGCCAGCAGCTTTCAGGGCGAGGGGACTGAAGCTTTCTTT. Translated, it gives CASSFQGEGTEAFF.

This chain connects TRBV5-1 to TRBJ2-1; 7 bases fit TRBD2. The CDR3 runs 15 residues. After removal of 2 bases from V and 5 bases from J, the junction contained 7 bases not matched to a gene. The germline gives CDR1 SGHRS, CDR2 YFSETQ. The CDR3 region has the DNA TGCGCCAGCAGCTTACGTAGCGGGCCCGACAATGAGCAGTTCTTC. This codes for CASSLRSGPDNEQFF.

The chain carries TRBV21-1 and TRBJ1-5; no DNA check was done on the table's D call, TRBD1. TRBV21-1 is flagged as a pseudogene. CDR3 length: 14 residues. The CDR3 region is CASRRQGCNQPQHF. The DNA of the CDR3 is TGTGCCAGCAGGAGACAGGGCTGCAATCAGCCCCAGCATTTT.

The chain is built from TRBV2 and TRBJ2-6; D might be TRBD1 (6 bases). The germline gives CDR1 SNHLY, CDR2 FYNNEI. The CDR3 extends over 15 amino acids. V was clipped by 6 bases and J by 4 bases, with 13 bases between them. The DNA for the CDR3 is TGTGCCAGCAGAACAGGGACGGCCGGGGCCAACGTCCTGACTTTC. It codes for CASRTGTAGANVLTF.

The V and J genes are TRBV9 and TRBJ2-1, with TRBD2 matching 8 bases. Germline loops: CDR1 SGDLS, CDR2 YYNGEE. CDR3 size: 15 residues. Germline trimming cut 3 bases from V and 0 bases from J; bases unmatched to any gene: 2. In nucleotides, the CDR3 is TGTGCCAGCAGCGAAGGGACTAGCTCCTACAATGAGCAGTTCTTC. Its translation is CASSEGTSSYNEQFF.

J is TRBJ2-7 and V is TRBV4-2; no reliable D call. This CDR3 region has 13 residues. Germline V gene sequence: CDR1 LGHNA, CDR2 YNFKEQ. Deletions cut 0 bases from V and 2 bases from J, with 5 bases between. The CDR3 region is CASSQDRPYEQYF. The CDR3 bases are TGTGCCAGCAGCCAAGATCGACCCTACGAGCAGTACTTC.

This clone was seen a single time. The chain combines TRBV5-4 with TRBJ2-1; 11 positions match TRBD2. The junction had 4 bases not matched to a gene; V was cut back by 5 bases and J by 3 bases. The CDR3 totals 15 residues. CDR1 and CDR2 (germline): SGHNT, YYREEE (reference sequence). DNA of the CDR3: TGTGCCAGCAGGGCTAGCGGGAGGATCTACAATGAGCAGTTCTTC. Amino acid sequence: CASRASGRIYNEQFF.

The chain carries TRBV5-4 and TRBJ2-1; 15 bases match TRBD2. The CDR3 runs 16 residues. Trimming at V came to 4 bases and at J to 6 bases, leaving 5 bases not matched to a gene. Germline V CDR1 and CDR2: SGHNT, YYREEE (reference sequence). This chain's CDR3 is CASSRPGLAGGNEQFF. The CDR3, as DNA: TGTGCCAGCAGCAGGCCGGGACTAGCGGGAGGCAATGAGCAGTTCTTC.

This rearrangement joins TRBV5-1 to TRBJ2-3; D is unresolved. Germline V lookup: CDR1 SGHRS, CDR2 YFSETQ. The CDR3 consists of 13 residues. V lost 2 bases and J 4 bases, leaving 8 bases between the germline ends. The CDR3 loop reads CASSLRVPDTQYF. The DNA for the CDR3 is TGCGCCAGCAGCTTACGGGTTCCAGATACGCAGTATTTT.

This sequence joins TRBV15 and TRBJ2-7; 7 nucleotides agree with TRBD1. The junction had 1 base not matched to a gene; V was cut back by 1 base and J by 4 bases. The germline V gene encodes CDR1 LNHNV and CDR2 YYDKDF (reference sequence). CDR3 length equals 13 residues. CDR3 in DNA: TGTGCCACCAGCAGAGTGGGACAGTACGAGCAGTACTTC. It codes for CATSRVGQYEQYF.

The chain is built from TRBV10-3 and TRBJ2-1; the match to TRBD2 covers 11 bases. CDR1 is ENHRY and CDR2 is SYGVKD in the germline V gene. Trimming took 10 bases from V and 8 from J; bases not matched to a gene: 13. There are 15 residues in the CDR3. The CDR3 sequence is CATSPLAGGVDEQFF. CDR3 DNA: TGTGCCACCTCCCCCCTAGCGGGAGGCGTGGATGAGCAGTTCTTC.

V usage is TRBV5-1 and J usage is TRBJ2-1, with 12 bases that match TRBD2. The germline gives CDR1 SGHRS, CDR2 YFSETQ. Germline trimming cut 7 bases from V and 6 bases from J; bases unmatched to any gene: 5. This CDR3 region has 14 residues. CDR3 coding DNA: TGCGCCAGCCAGAGGACTAGCGGGATCAATGAGCAGTTCTTC. Protein: CASQRTSGINEQFF.

This clone appeared a few times. This chain uses TRBV5-1 with TRBJ2-3, with a tentative D call TRBD1 (5 bases). This CDR3 has 15 residues. Germline V gene sequence: CDR1 SGHRS, CDR2 YFSETQ. With 1 base removed from V and 0 bases from J, the gap between germline ends came to 9 bases. CDR3: CASSLRQGSTDTQYF. As DNA, the CDR3 is TGCGCCAGCAGCTTGCGGCAGGGAAGCACAGATACGCAGTATTTT.

The chain is built from TRBV19 and TRBJ2-3, with TRBD1 matching over 8 bases. Per the germline V gene, CDR1 is LNHDA and CDR2 is SQIVND (reference sequence). The CDR3 runs 14 residues. V lost 6 bases, J lost 2 bases, and 4 bases stayed unmatched. In DNA, the CDR3 is TGTGCCAGTAGCTGGGACAGGTACACAGATACGCAGTATTTT. Translating it yields CASSWDRYTDTQYF.

The J gene is TRBJ2-5, the V gene TRBV5-4, with 8 bases lining up with TRBD1. This CDR3 has 14 residues. With 0 bases clipped from V and 5 bases from J, the junction kept 3 bases outside the gene matches. The germline V gene encodes CDR1 SGHNT and CDR2 YYREEE (reference sequence). Here the CDR3 DNA reads TGTGCCAGCAGCTTGGACAGGGGGACGGAGACCCAGTACTTC. Its translation is CASSLDRGTETQYF.

The V call is TRBV5-1, the J call TRBJ2-1; 10 bases map to TRBD1. J lost 6 bases, V lost 0 bases, and 9 bases had no gene match. This CDR3 is built from 17 residues. CDR1 and CDR2 from the germline V gene are SGHRS and YFSETQ. CDR3 amino acids: CASSLVFGTGAVNEQFF. CDR3 bases: TGCGCCAGCAGCTTGGTTTTTGGGACAGGGGCTGTCAATGAGCAGTTCTTC.

The rearrangement joins TRBV2 to TRBJ2-7; D gene uncertain. The length of the CDR3 is 11 residues. CDR1 SNHLY and CDR2 FYNNEI come from the germline V gene. V was trimmed by 6 bases and J by 4 bases, leaving 7 bases between them. CDR3 sequence (DNA): TGTGCCAGCAGGCTAAGTTACGAGCAGTACTTC. It is translated as CASRLSYEQYF.

The chain has TRBV10-2 and TRBJ2-3, with D possibly TRBD1 on 5 matching bases. V shed 7 bases and J shed 1 base, with 6 bases lying between them. In germline, CDR1 is WSHSY, CDR2 SAAADI. The CDR3 sequence is 12 residues long. The CDR3 DNA follows: TGCGCCAGCAAACAGGGCACAGATACGCAGTATTTT. It is translated as CASKQGTDTQYF.

The CDR3 bases are TGTGCCAGCAGTTTACAGGGTGGTGAGCAGTTCTTC. Amino acid sequence: CASSLQGGEQFF. The chain employs TRBV27 and TRBJ2-1; D possibly corresponds to TRBD1 (5 bases). Trimming took off 2 bases at V and 9 bases at J, with 8 bases between the two ends. This CDR3 has 12 amino acids. The germline V gene has CDR1 MNHEY and CDR2 SMNVEV (reference sequence).

V and J are TRBV27 and TRBJ2-5; D is perhaps TRBD2 (6 bases). CDR1 MNHEY and CDR2 SMNVEV come from the germline V gene (reference sequence). There are 13 residues in the CDR3. Trimming cost V 3 bases and J 4 bases, with 9 bases left between them. This chain's CDR3 is CASSLDGRETQYF. The CDR3, as DNA: TGTGCCAGCAGTTTGGACGGGAGAGAGACCCAGTACTTC.

The chain has TRBV7-9 and TRBJ2-1; no reliable D call. CDR1 and CDR2 from the germline V gene are SEHNR and FQNEAQ (reference sequence). This CDR3 is built from 11 residues. V lost 3 bases and J lost 9, with 6 bases in between. CDR3 region: CASSFGGEQFF. The CDR3 DNA sequence: TGTGCCAGCAGCTTCGGCGGTGAGCAGTTCTTC.

The chain carries TRBV30 and TRBJ2-7, with 8 nucleotides matching TRBD1. The CDR3 is 13 residues long. Germline V gives CDR1 GTSNPN, CDR2 SVGIG (reference sequence). Germline trimming cut 3 bases from V and 1 base from J; bases unmatched to any gene: 2. The CDR3 DNA follows: TGTGCCTGGAGCGGGGACAGGTCCTACGAGCAGTACTTC. Amino acid sequence: CAWSGDRSYEQYF.

This clone was detected only once. The chain recombines TRBV2 with TRBJ1-2; 8 positions agree with TRBD1. Trimming took 6 bases from V and 2 from J; bases not matched to a gene: 8. The CDR3 runs 15 residues. Germline V CDR1 and CDR2: SNHLY, FYNNEI. CDR3 in amino acids: CASRKTGTGNYGYTF. The CDR3 DNA follows: TGTGCCAGCAGAAAGACCGGGACAGGAAACTATGGCTACACCTTC.

The chain has TRBV30 and TRBJ1-4; D uncertain. Trimming left V 7 bases short and J 5 bases short, with 8 bases between. There are 11 residues in the CDR3. The germline V gene has CDR1 GTSNPN and CDR2 SVGIG (reference sequence). CDR3 sequence (DNA): TGTGCCTCGGCGGGAAATGAAAAACTGTTTTTT. Protein: CASAGNEKLFF.

This chain links TRBV5-4 with TRBJ1-2; possibly TRBD1 for D (5 bases). CDR3 size: 15 residues. Germline V gene lookup returns CDR1 SGHNT and CDR2 YYREEE (reference sequence). The V gene lost 0 bases and the J gene lost 0 bases, with 9 bases spanning the gap. The CDR3, as DNA: TGTGCCAGCAGCTTGGGAGGGGCACCTAACTATGGCTACACCTTC. It encodes CASSLGGAPNYGYTF. The complete variable domain, with remaining parts taken from reference TRBV5-4 and TRBJ1-2, reads ETGVTQSPTHLIKTRGQQVTLRCSSQSGHNTVSWYQQALGQGPQFIFQYYREEENGRGNFPPRFSGLQFPNYSSELNVNALELDDSALYLCASSLGGAPNYGYTFGSGTRLTVV.

The count of this clone is one. The CDR3 DNA reads as TGTGCCAGCAGTAATCGGACAGGGACGGATACGCAGTATTTT. This encodes CASSNRTGTDTQYF. The V gene is TRBV28, the J gene TRBJ2-3; 8 bases align to TRBD1. The V gene end was trimmed by 5 bases and the J gene end by 6 bases; junction bases not matched to a gene: 7. There are 14 residues in the CDR3. The V gene's germline CDR1 is MDHEN and CDR2 SYDVKM.